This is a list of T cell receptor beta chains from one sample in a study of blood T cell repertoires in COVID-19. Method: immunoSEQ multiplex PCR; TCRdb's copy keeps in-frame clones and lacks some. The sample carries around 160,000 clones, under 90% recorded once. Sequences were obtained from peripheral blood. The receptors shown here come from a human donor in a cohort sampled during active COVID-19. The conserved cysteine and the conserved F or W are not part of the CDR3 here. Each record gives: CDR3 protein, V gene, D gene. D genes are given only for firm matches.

ASSQGGAGGWDTQY,TRBV3-1/TRBV3-2,TRBD2
ASISLGRQGKEKLF,TRBV19,TRBD1
ASSHAGAGLEQY,TRBV3-1/TRBV3-2,-
ASSMRRASEAF,TRBV19,-
ASSPQQGTEAF,TRBV19,-
ASSQLGVAEKLF,TRBV4-1,-
AWRGTGGWGNQPQH,TRBV30,TRBD1
ASSLARVSNSQPQH,TRBV7-8,-
ASSVSPVETNEKLF,TRBV9,-
ASSSMQGTYGYT,TRBV28,-
TSSRAPGLATPFQETQY,TRBV1,-
ASSLGTDSNQPQH,TRBV5-1,TRBD1
ASSLVGTAGTQY,TRBV7-9,-
ASFDQGTNYGYT,TRBV5-1,-
ASSIARGPTEAF,TRBV19,TRBD1
ASSIGLTGAQQF,TRBV19,TRBD1
ASSLQAGVNTGELF,TRBV7-2,TRBD2
ASSLFGEGNTEAF,TRBV5-1,-
ASSLDPRRGETQY,TRBV5-1,-
AISESSIMSVF,TRBV10-3,-
ASRPQGGVGYGYT,TRBV27,TRBD1